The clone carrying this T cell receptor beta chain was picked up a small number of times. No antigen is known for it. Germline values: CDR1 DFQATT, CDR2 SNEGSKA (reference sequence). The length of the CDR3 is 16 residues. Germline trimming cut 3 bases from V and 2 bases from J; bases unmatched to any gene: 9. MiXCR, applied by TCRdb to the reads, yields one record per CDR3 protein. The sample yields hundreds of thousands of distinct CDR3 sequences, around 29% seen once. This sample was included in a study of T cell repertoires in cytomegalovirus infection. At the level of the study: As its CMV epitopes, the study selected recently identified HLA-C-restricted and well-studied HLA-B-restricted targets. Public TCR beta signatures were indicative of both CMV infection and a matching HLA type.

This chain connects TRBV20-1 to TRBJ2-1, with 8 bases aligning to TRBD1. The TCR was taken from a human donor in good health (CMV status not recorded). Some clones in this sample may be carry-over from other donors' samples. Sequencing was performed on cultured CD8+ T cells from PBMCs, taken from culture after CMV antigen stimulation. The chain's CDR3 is CSASWTGSGAYNEQFF. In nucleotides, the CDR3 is TGCAGTGCTAGTTGGACAGGGTCCGGGGCCTACAATGAGCAGTTCTTC.